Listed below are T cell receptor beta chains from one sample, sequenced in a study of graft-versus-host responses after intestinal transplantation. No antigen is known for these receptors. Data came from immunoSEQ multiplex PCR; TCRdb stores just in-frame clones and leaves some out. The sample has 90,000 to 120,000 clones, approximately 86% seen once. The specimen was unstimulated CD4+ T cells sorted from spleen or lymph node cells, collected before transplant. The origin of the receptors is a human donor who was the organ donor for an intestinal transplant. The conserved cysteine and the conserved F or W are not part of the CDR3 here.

cdr3_aa: ASRAGGTDTQY
v_call: TRBV19
j_call: TRBJ2-3

cdr3_aa: ASGLPLGTNTGELF
v_call: TRBV12-5
j_call: TRBJ2-2

cdr3_aa: ASETPGGDTQY
v_call: TRBV28
j_call: TRBJ2-3

cdr3_aa: ASSQDGRGTQPQH
v_call: TRBV4-1
j_call: TRBJ1-5

cdr3_aa: ASSLDGGGDEQF
v_call: TRBV11-2
j_call: TRBJ2-1

cdr3_aa: AKSSGAGTEAF
v_call: TRBV10-3
j_call: TRBJ1-1

cdr3_aa: ASSLTGLGGYT
v_call: TRBV11-2
j_call: TRBJ1-2

cdr3_aa: ASSLGGHSNQPQH
v_call: TRBV28
j_call: TRBJ1-5

cdr3_aa: ASSRGSSGANVLT
v_call: TRBV14
j_call: TRBJ2-6

cdr3_aa: ASSYSEGTEAF
v_call: TRBV6-5
j_call: TRBJ1-1

cdr3_aa: ASTPRGSGGETQY
v_call: TRBV27
j_call: TRBJ2-5

cdr3_aa: ASSAGLAETGELF
v_call: TRBV5-4
j_call: TRBJ2-2

cdr3_aa: ASTGQGKETQY
v_call: TRBV19
j_call: TRBJ2-5

cdr3_aa: ASSLVAAVEQY
v_call: TRBV7-2
j_call: TRBJ2-7

cdr3_aa: ASIGLPTRGDNNYGYT
v_call: TRBV28
j_call: TRBJ1-2

cdr3_aa: ASRAPGTQQPLEQY
v_call: TRBV2
j_call: TRBJ2-7

cdr3_aa: AISDVGTSGNNEQF
v_call: TRBV10-3
j_call: TRBJ2-1

cdr3_aa: ASSPDTFRDYEQY
v_call: TRBV11-2
j_call: TRBJ2-7

cdr3_aa: ASSSGQGLNTGELF
v_call: TRBV6-5
j_call: TRBJ2-2

cdr3_aa: APGRTSGGSSYEQY
v_call: TRBV19
j_call: TRBJ2-7

cdr3_aa: ASSSGDTQY
v_call: TRBV6-1
j_call: TRBJ2-3

cdr3_aa: ASGSGTGTGGYT
v_call: TRBV2
j_call: TRBJ1-2

cdr3_aa: ASSDRANVLT
v_call: TRBV2
j_call: TRBJ2-6

cdr3_aa: SGLGPYEQY
v_call: TRBV20-1
j_call: TRBJ2-7

cdr3_aa: ASHTGTGWGGELF
v_call: TRBV6-5
j_call: TRBJ2-2

cdr3_aa: ASSSDRGLYNEQF
v_call: TRBV10-2
j_call: TRBJ2-1

cdr3_aa: ASSSNRDLRWF
v_call: TRBV5-5
j_call: TRBJ2-1

cdr3_aa: ASSLSRGRDTEAF
v_call: TRBV11-2
j_call: TRBJ1-1

cdr3_aa: ASSLIRGTLRTQETQY
v_call: TRBV14
j_call: TRBJ2-5

cdr3_aa: ASSFTSGSKETQY
v_call: TRBV5-1
j_call: TRBJ2-5

cdr3_aa: ASSVVGTSGQETQY
v_call: TRBV9
j_call: TRBJ2-5

cdr3_aa: ASSLSQVVDTQY
v_call: TRBV27
j_call: TRBJ2-3

cdr3_aa: ASSDLGGRGTGELF
v_call: TRBV6-4
j_call: TRBJ2-2

cdr3_aa: ASSEDRGSNQPQH
v_call: TRBV6-6
j_call: TRBJ1-5

cdr3_aa: ASSLSGLRDTQY
v_call: TRBV5-4
j_call: TRBJ2-3

cdr3_aa: ASSLPTLAGSYNEQF
v_call: TRBV5-6
j_call: TRBJ2-1

cdr3_aa: ASSQDLSNEQF
v_call: TRBV4-1
j_call: TRBJ2-1

cdr3_aa: ASSLGAGGTYNEQF
v_call: TRBV7-9
j_call: TRBJ2-1

cdr3_aa: ASTSTRIADTQY
v_call: TRBV18
j_call: TRBJ2-3

cdr3_aa: ASSVLSGQGNTEAF
v_call: TRBV10-1
j_call: TRBJ1-1

cdr3_aa: ASSRRTGSTDTQY
v_call: TRBV7-2
j_call: TRBJ2-3

cdr3_aa: ASSGSESLREAF
v_call: TRBV6-1
j_call: TRBJ1-1